Described below is a single T cell receptor (beta chain) sequence and its context. The CDR3 extends over 16 amino acids. CDR1 SGHDT and CDR2 YYEEEE come from the germline V gene. V was shortened by 0 bases and J by 0 bases, with 7 bases between the two germline ends. These data are taken from a study of T cells in Graves' hyperthyroidism and ophthalmopathy. Background on the study: The blood sample was taken at first diagnosis, before treatment began.

Fresh peripheral blood, approximately 9.1 ml, was the source of the PBMCs. Amplification of TCR beta CDR3 regions was performed using RNA transcripts as template. A set of HTBI primers served as the primers for a first-round RT-PCR of the TCR CDR3. TCRdb processed the multiplex PCR reads anew with MiXCR; each CDR3 protein has one entry. Of about 380,000 distinct CDR3 sequences in the sample, roughly 20% were seen once. This receptor was obtained from a man aged 18-30 years with Graves' ophthalmopathy. This sequence joins TRBV5-6 and TRBJ1-6; D gene unclear. The sequencing input was blood. DNA for the CDR3: TGTGCCAGCAGCTTGGAAGGTTTCTCCTATAATTCACCCCTCCACTTT. Its protein is CASSLEGFSYNSPLHF.